This is a list of T cell receptor beta chains from one sample in a study of T cell changes during pregnancy in multiple sclerosis. Only in-frame clones appear in the TCRdb table, and some are missing; sequencing was by immunoSEQ multiplex PCR. The table records over 55,000 clones, approximately 90% of them present only once. Material for sequencing was peripheral blood from another person, used as feeder cells. The origin of the receptors is a human donor whose cells served as feeder cells for cultures in a pregnancy study. The CDR3 runs from the conserved cysteine through the conserved F or W. D genes are given only for firm matches. Only some rows state a clone size, as once, few, many or a class for expanded clones.

V	J	size	D	DNA	CDR3
TRBV9	TRBJ2-2	-	-	TGTGCCAGCAGCGTAGAAATTTCCCCAGACACCGGGGAGCTGTTTTTT	CASSVEISPDTGELFF
TRBV5-4	TRBJ2-1	once	-	TGTGCCAGCAGCGCCGGAGGGGGGGAGGGTAATGAGCAGTTCTTC	CASSAGGGEGNEQFF
TRBV11-2	TRBJ1-5	-	-	TGTGCCAGCAGCGCCGCGAGGGGGGGACAGCCCCAGCATTTT	CASSAARGGQPQHF
TRBV2	TRBJ2-2	-	TRBD1	TGTGCCAGCAGTGCGGACAGGATCGCGAACACCGGGGAGCTGTTTTTT	CASSADRIANTGELFF
TRBV29-1	TRBJ1-4	-	-	TGCAGCGGAGGACGTCCTAATGAAAAACTGTTTTTT	CSGGRPNEKLFF
TRBV7-9	TRBJ1-6	-	-	TGTGCCAGCAGCTTAGACAGGGTAAATTCACCCCTCCACTTT	CASSLDRVNSPLHF
TRBV7-2	TRBJ1-6	few	-	TGTGCCAGCAGCTTAGTCCCCATAAAAGAATATAATTCACCCCTCCACTTT	CASSLVPIKEYNSPLHF
TRBV7-2	TRBJ2-1	-	TRBD2	TGTGCCAGCAGCCTGACTAGCGGGAGGTGGGATGAGCAGTTCTTC	CASSLTSGRWDEQFF
TRBV28	TRBJ1-4	-	-	TGTGCCAGCAGTTCCAAGGGTCGGGACAATCCGACTAATGAAAAACTGTTTTTT	CASSSKGRDNPTNEKLFF
TRBV4-2	TRBJ2-1	-	-	TGTGCCAGCAGCCAGCCCAGAAGCTCCTACAATGAGCAGTTCTTC	CASSQPRSSYNEQFF
TRBV5-1	TRBJ2-2	-	TRBD2	TGCGCCAGCAGGTACCTAGCGGGGGACACCGGGGAGCTGTTTTTT	CASRYLAGDTGELFF
TRBV11-3	TRBJ2-3	-	-	TGTGCCAGCAGCGAGAGAGGGATTAGCACAGATACGCAGTATTTT	CASSERGISTDTQYF
TRBV5-1	TRBJ1-3	-	TRBD1	TGCGCCAGCAGCGGCGGGGGACAGGGGATTGGAAACACCATATATTTT	CASSGGGQGIGNTIYF
TRBV7-2	TRBJ2-3	-	TRBD2	TGTGCCAGCAGCACTCCTCGACTAGCGGGACCTAGCACAGATACGCAGTATTTT	CASSTPRLAGPSTDTQYF
TRBV4-3	TRBJ2-6	-	TRBD1	TGCGCCAGCAGCCGACAGGGGGCTGCTGGGGCCAACGTCCTGACTTTC	CASSRQGAAGANVLTF
TRBV18	TRBJ1-2	few	-	TGTGCCAGCTCCCGGGAAGGGATGAGTGGCTACACCTTC	CASSREGMSGYTF
TRBV18	TRBJ2-5	-	-	TGTGCCAGCTCGACACCGGCACAAGAGACCCAGTACTTC	CASSTPAQETQYF
TRBV10-3	TRBJ2-4	-	-	TGTGCCACCGCAACTACTTATGAAAACATTCAGTACTTC	CATATTYENIQYF
TRBV6-5	TRBJ2-7	-	-	TGTGCCAGCAGTTACCTACCTAGCTCCTACGAGCAGTACTTC	CASSYLPSSYEQYF
TRBV9	TRBJ1-2	-	TRBD1	TGTGCCAGCAGCGTACTACAGGAGGGGGCTGGCTATGGCTACACCTTC	CASSVLQEGAGYGYTF
TRBV2	TRBJ2-6	-	-	TGTGCCAGCAGTATCTTGGCTTACCGATACAAGTCGGGCCAACGTCCTGATTTC	CASSILAYRYKSGQRPDF
TRBV7-3	TRBJ2-3	once	-	TGTGCCAGCAGCCTTTTGGGAGATACGCAGTATTTT	CASSLLGDTQYF
TRBV14	TRBJ2-5	few	-	TGTGCCAGCAGCCAAGGTCCCAGGAAAGAGACCCAGTACTTC	CASSQGPRKETQYF
TRBV2	TRBJ1-1	-	-	TGTGCCAGCAGTGAAGCGGGGGGGAACACTGAAGCTTTCTTT	CASSEAGGNTEAFF
TRBV9	TRBJ1-1	-	-	TGTGCCAGCAGCCCCCTCGTGATGAACACTGAAGCTTTCTTT	CASSPLVMNTEAFF
TRBV4-2	TRBJ2-2	-	-	TGTGCCAGCAGCCAAGATCTTGGGGAGCTGTTTTTT	CASSQDLGELFF
TRBV5-1	TRBJ2-7	few	-	TGCGCCAGCAGCTTGTCCAGCTACGAGCAGTACTTC	CASSLSSYEQYF
TRBV12-5	TRBJ2-2	-	-	TGTGCTAGTGGTTTGGTAATGCATCAGAACACCGGGGAGCTGTTTTTT	CASGLVMHQNTGELFF
TRBV18	TRBJ1-2	-	TRBD1	TGTGCCAGCTCACCAACTGACAGGGGCGGCTACACCTTC	CASSPTDRGGYTF
TRBV11-3	TRBJ2-5	-	TRBD1	TGTGCCAGCAGTGCTAACAGGGGGCAAGAGACCCAGTACTTC	CASSANRGQETQYF
TRBV21-1	TRBJ1-5	-	-	TGTGCCAGCAGCAATCAGCGACAGGGAGGTCAGCCCCAGCATTTT	CASSNQRQGGQPQHF